Listed below are T cell receptor beta chains from one sample, sequenced in a study of shared clonotypes between healthy human individuals. Profiled with immunoSEQ multiplex PCR; TCRdb holds only in-frame clones, not every one. The sample consists of approximately 1,500,000 clones, roughly 96% of them appearing once. What was sequenced was naive CD4+ T cells sorted from blood. All receptors derive from a man under 40 in good health. The CDR3 runs from the conserved cysteine through the conserved F or W. Fields, in order: CDR3 DNA, CDR3 protein, clone size, J gene, V gene, CDR3 length, D gene. A D gene is named only where the DNA matches it firmly. A row's size may be missing; if present it is once, few, many or a size class.

DNA: TGTGCCAGCAGCACGAGCCCGACAGCCGTCGGCGGAAACACCATATATTTT
CDR3: CASSTSPTAVGGNTIYF
size: NA
J: TRBJ1-3
V: TRBV11-2
length: 17
D: NA

DNA: TGTGCCAGCAGCCTTGGAGATACGCAGTATTTT
CDR3: CASSLGDTQYF
size: NA
J: TRBJ2-3
V: TRBV14
length: 11
D: NA

DNA: TGTGCCAGCAGCTTACGGGAACTGAGTAATGAGCAGTTCTTC
CDR3: CASSLRELSNEQFF
size: NA
J: TRBJ2-1
V: TRBV7-9
length: 14
D: NA

DNA: TGTGCCAGCAGCTTACTGGGACTAGCGGGCTACAATGAGCAGTTCTTC
CDR3: CASSLLGLAGYNEQFF
size: NA
J: TRBJ2-1
V: TRBV13
length: 16
D: TRBD2

DNA: TGTGCCAGCGGCCCTTACAGGGGGCGGGATGGCTACACCTTC
CDR3: CASGPYRGRDGYTF
size: NA
J: TRBJ1-2
V: TRBV27
length: 14
D: TRBD1

DNA: TGTGCCAGCAGCTTAAAGGTAGCTAGCGGGAGGGCACTCTACAATGAGCAGTTCTTC
CDR3: CASSLKVASGRALYNEQFF
size: NA
J: TRBJ2-1
V: TRBV7-6
length: 19
D: TRBD2

DNA: TGTGCCAGTACGGCGGGAGGGAACTTCAGGGAGCAGTTCTTC
CDR3: CASTAGGNFREQFF
size: NA
J: TRBJ2-1
V: TRBV19
length: 14
D: TRBD2

DNA: TGCGCCAGCAGCCAAGATAGTGGCACTCGCCCTTCCAACGAGCAGTACTTC
CDR3: CASSQDSGTRPSNEQYF
size: once
J: TRBJ2-7
V: TRBV4-1
length: 17
D: NA

DNA: TGCAGCGGATCGGACAGGTGGAGTGAGCAGTTCTTC
CDR3: CSGSDRWSEQFF
size: NA
J: TRBJ2-1
V: TRBV29-1
length: 12
D: TRBD1

DNA: TGTGCCAGCAGCACTTACAGGGCCTACAATGAGCAGTTCTTC
CDR3: CASSTYRAYNEQFF
size: NA
J: TRBJ2-1
V: TRBV7-2
length: 14
D: NA

DNA: TGTGCCAGCAGTGGTGACCTTCCTTCCTACGAGCAGTACTTC
CDR3: CASSGDLPSYEQYF
size: NA
J: TRBJ2-7
V: TRBV6-1
length: 14
D: NA

DNA: TGTGCCAGCAGCGAGGAGTTGAGAGGCGGTAACGAAAAACTGTTTTTT
CDR3: CASSEELRGGNEKLFF
size: NA
J: TRBJ1-4
V: TRBV5-4
length: 16
D: NA

DNA: TGCAGCGCCGGGGGCCACGAGCAGTACTTC
CDR3: CSAGGHEQYF
size: many
J: TRBJ2-7
V: TRBV20-1
length: 10
D: NA

DNA: TGTGCCAGCAGCATTCTAGCGGGAGGGTACAATGAGCAGTTCTTC
CDR3: CASSILAGGYNEQFF
size: NA
J: TRBJ2-1
V: TRBV9
length: 15
D: TRBD2

DNA: TGTGCCAGCAGTTCTCGGACGGTCGGCTCCGAGCAGTACTTC
CDR3: CASSSRTVGSEQYF
size: NA
J: TRBJ2-7
V: TRBV6-5
length: 14
D: NA

DNA: TGTGCCAGCAGTTTAAGTAACTATGGCTACACCTTC
CDR3: CASSLSNYGYTF
size: once
J: TRBJ1-2
V: TRBV7-2
length: 12
D: NA

DNA: TGCAGCATCTCGGGGCACAATGAGCAGTTCTTC
CDR3: CSISGHNEQFF
size: NA
J: TRBJ2-1
V: TRBV29-1
length: 11
D: NA

DNA: TGTGCCAGCAGCCCTCGTAGGGGGCCTAACACCGGGGAGCTGTTTTTT
CDR3: CASSPRRGPNTGELFF
size: NA
J: TRBJ2-2
V: TRBV7-9
length: 16
D: TRBD1

DNA: TGTGCCAGCAGCTTAGGGTGGGACACCTATGGCTACACCTTC
CDR3: CASSLGWDTYGYTF
size: NA
J: TRBJ1-2
V: TRBV7-9
length: 14
D: NA

DNA: TGTGCCAGCAGCCGCACAGACTCATACATCTACGAGCAGTACTTC
CDR3: CASSRTDSYIYEQYF
size: NA
J: TRBJ2-7
V: TRBV7-2
length: 15
D: NA

DNA: TGTGCCACCAGCAGAGCGAGCGACAGGTGGTACGGTGGGAACGAGCAGTACTTC
CDR3: CATSRASDRWYGGNEQYF
size: NA
J: TRBJ2-7
V: TRBV15
length: 18
D: NA

DNA: TGTGCCAGCTCCGTTGGTCTAGCGGCCTACAATGAGCAGTTCTTC
CDR3: CASSVGLAAYNEQFF
size: NA
J: TRBJ2-1
V: TRBV6-1
length: 15
D: TRBD2

DNA: TGCAGCGCTGGGACAGGGAGGTTACTGGACGCCGGGGAGCTGTTTTTT
CDR3: CSAGTGRLLDAGELFF
size: NA
J: TRBJ2-2
V: TRBV29-1
length: 16
D: TRBD1

DNA: TGTGCCAGCTCACCATTGGGGGGCCTTCCAACTGATCAGCCCCAGCATTTT
CDR3: CASSPLGGLPTDQPQHF
size: once
J: TRBJ1-5
V: TRBV18
length: 17
D: NA

DNA: TGTGCCATCACCCCGGACAGATCAAGCGGCTACACCTTC
CDR3: CAITPDRSSGYTF
size: NA
J: TRBJ1-2
V: TRBV10-3
length: 13
D: NA

DNA: TGTGCCAGCAGCAGCCCCTGGGGGAACAGGGATGGCTACACCTTC
CDR3: CASSSPWGNRDGYTF
size: NA
J: TRBJ1-2
V: TRBV6-1
length: 15
D: NA

DNA: TGTGCCTGGAGTCGGGGTGGATATCAGCCCCAGCATTTT
CDR3: CAWSRGGYQPQHF
size: NA
J: TRBJ1-5
V: TRBV30
length: 13
D: NA